This T cell receptor (beta chain) was sequenced for a study of identical twins. This clonotype has a handful of counts. Antigen specificity is unknown. Regarding the study as a whole: Twin-shared out-of-frame alpha sequences showed excess low generation probability. Insertions were reduced in abundant cord blood beta clonotypes but not in memory repertoires.

TCRdb passed the 5' RACE reads through MiXCR, listing each CDR3 protein once. The data hold around 220,000 distinct CDR3 sequences, with about 10% observed a single time. This TCR derives from a man in his forties or fifties in good health. Input material: memory T cells sorted from blood.

The DNA for the CDR3 is TGTGCCAGCAGTCCGGGACAGACTAACTATGGCTACACCTTC. Translated: CASSPGQTNYGYTF. The rearrangement joins TRBV28 to TRBJ1-2; 7 nucleotides align to TRBD1. J lost 0 bases, V lost 5 bases, and 3 bases had no gene match. From germline, CDR1 is MDHEN and CDR2 SYDVKM. The CDR3 runs 14 residues.